What follows is one T cell receptor beta chain and its context. Its target is not known. The table came from immunoSEQ multiplex PCR; TCRdb's copy has only in-frame clones and leaves some out. The sample shows about 24,000 clones, approximately 70% of them seen only once. This sample was taken from a study of vaccination effects on CD4 cells after COVID-19. Study-wide points: Sampling in the study covered few convalescent patients and included no early post-infection timepoints.

Germline V gene data show CDR1 as KGHDR and CDR2 as SFDVKD. CDR3 length equals 17 residues. J was trimmed by 8 bases and V by 0 bases; bases with no gene match: 13. Antigen-specific CD4+ T cells were expanded (with viral peptide pools) by the ViraFEST assay ahead of sequencing. When less than 11 days of culture had elapsed, CD4+ T cells were isolated. Vaccine recipients, nucleocapsid antibody negative, had no prior SARS-CoV-2 infection. Cultures received IL-2 medium that replaced half the medium on days 3 and 7. The sample in question was CD4+ T cells from PBMCs cultured with HCoV-OC43 spike peptides, obtained before COVID-19 vaccination. This sample's subset: HCoV-OC43 spike overlapping peptide pool stimulation. The V gene is TRBV24-1, the J gene TRBJ1-2, with TRBD1 identical over 8 bases. This clonotype was sampled from a human donor who received a COVID-19 vaccine. The CDR3 spells CATSDLRIRGRRWGYTF. For the CDR3, the DNA is TGTGCCACCAGTGATTTGAGGATCAGGGGGCGGCGGTGGGGCTACACCTTC.